The clone carrying this T cell receptor beta chain was observed many times. This may arise from a read error, as a much more abundant clone is one base away. This sample includes further DNA sequences coding for the same CDR3. All patients reached thyroid surgery having received no treatment beforehand. This sample is part of a study of metastatic and nonmetastatic thyroid tumors. TCRdb redid the clone calls on the PCR reads using MiXCR. Of about 15,000 clones listed, approximately 19% are singletons. This CDR3 spans 14 amino acids. The V gene's germline CDR1 is LNHDA and CDR2 SQIVND (reference sequence). Trimming removed 4 bases at V and 9 bases at J, with 16 bases between.

The sequenced sample was blood. The chain combines TRBV19 with TRBJ2-1; D remains ambiguous. This TCR came from a female donor with papillary thyroid cancer or a benign thyroid nodule (not recorded which). Some clones in this sample may be carry-over from other donors' samples. This CDR3 is CASSSTGDLSEQFF. Here the CDR3 DNA reads TGTGCCAGTAGTAGTACGGGCGACTTATCTGAGCAGTTCTTC.